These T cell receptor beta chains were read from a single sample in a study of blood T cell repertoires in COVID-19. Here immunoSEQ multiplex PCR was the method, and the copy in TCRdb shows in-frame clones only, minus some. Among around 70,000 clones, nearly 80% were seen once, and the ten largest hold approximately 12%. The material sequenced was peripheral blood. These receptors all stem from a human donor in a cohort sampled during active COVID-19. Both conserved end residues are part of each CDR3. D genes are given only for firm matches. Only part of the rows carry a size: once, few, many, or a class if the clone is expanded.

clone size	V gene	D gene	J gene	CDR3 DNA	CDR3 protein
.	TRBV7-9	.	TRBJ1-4	TGTGCCAGCAGCTTATCTACCCCAGCAGGAGGGGAAAAACTGTTTTTT	CASSLSTPAGGEKLFF
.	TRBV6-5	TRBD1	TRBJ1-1	TGTGCCAGCAGTTACAGGGGGCCGAACACTGAAGCTTTCTTT	CASSYRGPNTEAFF
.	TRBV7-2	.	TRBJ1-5	TGTGCCAGCAGCTTACAGGGGACCGCCAGCAATCAGCCCCAGCATTTT	CASSLQGTASNQPQHF
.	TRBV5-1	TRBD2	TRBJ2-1	TGCGCCAGCAGCTTGGGCCCTAGCGGGGGCCAGGGGAATGAGCAGTTCTTC	CASSLGPSGGQGNEQFF
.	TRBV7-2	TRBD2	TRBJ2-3	TGTGCCAGCAGCCGTCCTAGCGGGGGCCCCCGCACAGATACGCAGTATTTT	CASSRPSGGPRTDTQYF
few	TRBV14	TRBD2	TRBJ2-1	TGTGCCAGCAGCCAAGCCCAGGGCCATGCGTCTAGCGGGTACTACAATGAGCAGTTCTTC	CASSQAQGHASSGYYNEQFF
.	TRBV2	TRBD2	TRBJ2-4	TGTGCCAGCAGTAGCGGGGGGGCGGCCAAAAACATTCAGTACTTC	CASSSGGAAKNIQYF
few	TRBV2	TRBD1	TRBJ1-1	TGTGCCAGCAGAGGACAGGGGACGAGCACTGAAGCTTTCTTT	CASRGQGTSTEAFF
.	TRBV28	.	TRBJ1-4	TGTGCCAGCAGTTTACCTGGGGGCGGTGAAAAACTGTTTTTT	CASSLPGGGEKLFF
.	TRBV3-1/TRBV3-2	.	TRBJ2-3	TGTGCCAGCAGCCAAGATTCCGGACTCAGCACAGATACGCAGTATTTT	CASSQDSGLSTDTQYF
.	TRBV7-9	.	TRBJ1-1	TGTGCCAGCAGCTTAGCGCTAACAGACACTGAAGCTTTCTTT	CASSLALTDTEAFF
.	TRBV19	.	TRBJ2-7	TGTGCCAGTAGTATTGGACAGCTTAGCTCCTACGAGCAGTACTTC	CASSIGQLSSYEQYF
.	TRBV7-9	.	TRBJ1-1	TGTGCCAGCAGCTTAGGAGTAGTATACACTGAAGCTTTCTTT	CASSLGVVYTEAFF
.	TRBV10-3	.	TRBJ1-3	TGTGCCATCAGTGAAGTGCAGGGAGGAAACACCATATATTTT	CAISEVQGGNTIYF
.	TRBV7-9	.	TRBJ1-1	TGTGCCAGCAGCTTTTCAGCTAGGGCTTTCTTT	CASSFSARAFF
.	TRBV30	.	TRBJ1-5	TGTGCCTGGAGTGTGGCAGGGAACGGCAATCAGCCCCAGCATTTT	CAWSVAGNGNQPQHF
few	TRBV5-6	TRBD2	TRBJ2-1	TGTGCCAGCAGCTTGGGCCTAGCGGGAGGAACCCAGGAGCAGTTCTTC	CASSLGLAGGTQEQFF
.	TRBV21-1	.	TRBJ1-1	TGTGCCAGCAGCAAGAAACAGGGGGGCATCAACACTGAAGCTTTCTTT	CASSKKQGGINTEAFF
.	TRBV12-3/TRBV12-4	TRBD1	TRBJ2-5	TGTGCCAGCAGCCGACAGGGCGTAGAGACCCAGTACTTC	CASSRQGVETQYF
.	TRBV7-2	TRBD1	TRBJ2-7	TGTGCCAGCAGCCTTAGTACGCGGACAGGAACCTACGAGCAGTACTTC	CASSLSTRTGTYEQYF
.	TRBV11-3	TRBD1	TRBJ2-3	TGTGCCAGCAGCTCTGGGGGACAGCCCGCCACAGATACGCAGTATTTT	CASSSGGQPATDTQYF
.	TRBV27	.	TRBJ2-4	TGTGCCAGCAGTTTACGGCAGGGACTGCGGGGCGAAATAGCCAAAAACATTCAGTACTTC	CASSLRQGLRGEIAKNIQYF
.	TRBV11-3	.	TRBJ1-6	TGTGCCAGCAGCCCGCAGGGGTTGAGGAATTCACCCCTCCACTTT	CASSPQGLRNSPLHF
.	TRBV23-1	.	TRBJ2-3	TGCGCCAGCAGTCAATCACGAGGGACAGATACGCAGTATTTT	CASSQSRGTDTQYF